This TCR beta chain was identified during a study of cytomegalovirus exposure and HLA in healthy donors. Turning to the study itself: In a previous analysis, some 110 million unique TCR beta sequences were found from 150 million to 200 million T cells.

Note on this clone: What it binds is unknown.

The study's findings and limits: Within an earlier analysis, most TCR beta V segments proved productive either about 90% or about 30% of the time.

V shed 0 bases, J shed 9 bases, and the junction held 12 bases outside the gene matches. This CDR3 is 18 amino acids long. CDR1 is LNHNV and CDR2 is YYDKDF in the germline V gene (reference sequence). 60 Vbeta and 13 Jbeta primers were used in PCR. Using immunoSEQ multiplex PCR, the repertoire was profiled, and TCRdb retains in-frame clones only, with some absent. This sample has around 300,000 clones, with about 75% found just once. The gene calls are TRBV15 and TRBJ1-6; TRBD1 matches 9 bases. Specimen: PBMCs. The receptor was derived from a female donor in good health and CMV-seronegative. Here the CDR3 DNA reads TGTGCCACCAGCAGAGATTCTAATACCGGGACAGGGACTTCACCCCTCCACTTT. This encodes CATSRDSNTGTGTSPLHF.